This paragraph covers one T cell receptor (beta chain) sequence. This sample is drawn from a study of blood T cell repertoires in COVID-19. The method was immunoSEQ multiplex PCR; TCRdb's version includes in-frame clones alone and lacks a portion of them. The sample contains roughly 68,000 clones, roughly 85% of which appear only once. V trimming: 7 bases; J trimming: 5 bases; junction bases outside the gene matches: 10. CDR1 is SGHAT, CDR2 FQNNGV, per germline. This CDR3 comprises 16 residues. This receptor was identified in a human donor in a cohort sampled during active COVID-19. Sequences were obtained from peripheral blood. The chain couples TRBV11-2 to TRBJ2-5; 13 nucleotides line up with TRBD2. CDR3 nucleotide sequence: TGTGCCAGCACCCCGACTAGCGGGGGGAGCGGGGAGACCCAGTACTTC. Translation gives CASTPTSGGSGETQYF.